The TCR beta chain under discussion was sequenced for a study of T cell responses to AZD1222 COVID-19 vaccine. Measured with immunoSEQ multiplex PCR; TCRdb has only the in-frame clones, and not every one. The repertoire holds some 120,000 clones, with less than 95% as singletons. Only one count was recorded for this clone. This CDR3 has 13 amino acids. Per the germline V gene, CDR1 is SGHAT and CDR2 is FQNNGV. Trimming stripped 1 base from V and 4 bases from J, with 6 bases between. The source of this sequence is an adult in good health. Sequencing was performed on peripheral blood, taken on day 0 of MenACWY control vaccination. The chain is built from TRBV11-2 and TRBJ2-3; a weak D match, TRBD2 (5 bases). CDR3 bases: TGTGCCAGCAGCTTAGCGGGGTCAGATACGCAGTATTTT. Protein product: CASSLAGSDTQYF.